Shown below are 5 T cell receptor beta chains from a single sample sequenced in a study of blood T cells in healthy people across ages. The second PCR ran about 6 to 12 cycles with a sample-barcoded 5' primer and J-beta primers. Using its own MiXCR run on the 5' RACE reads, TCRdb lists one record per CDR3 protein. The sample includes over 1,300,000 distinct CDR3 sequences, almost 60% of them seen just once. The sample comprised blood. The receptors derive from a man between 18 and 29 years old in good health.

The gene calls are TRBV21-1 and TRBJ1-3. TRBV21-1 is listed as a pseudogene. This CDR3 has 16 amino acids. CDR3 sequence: CASSKVLRTSGNTIYF. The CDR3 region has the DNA TGTGCCAGCAGCAAAGTCCTCCGGACCTCTGGAAACACCATATATTTT.

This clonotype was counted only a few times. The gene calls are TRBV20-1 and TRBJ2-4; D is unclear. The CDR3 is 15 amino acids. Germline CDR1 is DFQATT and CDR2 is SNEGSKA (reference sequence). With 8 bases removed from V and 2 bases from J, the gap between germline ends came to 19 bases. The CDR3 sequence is CSPIPRKGTKNIQYF. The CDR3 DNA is TGCAGTCCTATTCCCAGGAAGGGAACCAAAAACATTCAGTACTTC.

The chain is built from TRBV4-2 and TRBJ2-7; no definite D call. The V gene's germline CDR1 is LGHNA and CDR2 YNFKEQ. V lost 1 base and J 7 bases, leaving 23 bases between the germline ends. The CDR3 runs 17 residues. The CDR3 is CASSQGYPSASYNEQYF. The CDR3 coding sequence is TGTGCCAGCAGCCAAGGTTATCCGAGCGCCTCCTACAATGAGCAGTACTTC.

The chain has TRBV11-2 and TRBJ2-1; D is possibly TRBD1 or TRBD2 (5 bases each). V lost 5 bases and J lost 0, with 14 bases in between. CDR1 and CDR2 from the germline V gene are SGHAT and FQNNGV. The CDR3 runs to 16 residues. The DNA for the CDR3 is TGTGCCAGCAGCAAGTCCCACGGGACCTCCTACAATGAGCAGTTCTTC. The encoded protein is CASSKSHGTSYNEQFF. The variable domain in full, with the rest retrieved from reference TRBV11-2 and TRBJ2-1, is EAGVAQSPRYKIIEKRQSVAFWCNPISGHATLYWYQQILGQGPKLLIQFQNNGVVDDSQLPKDRFSAERLKGVDSTLKIQPAKLEDSAVYLCASSKSHGTSYNEQFFGPGTRLTVL.

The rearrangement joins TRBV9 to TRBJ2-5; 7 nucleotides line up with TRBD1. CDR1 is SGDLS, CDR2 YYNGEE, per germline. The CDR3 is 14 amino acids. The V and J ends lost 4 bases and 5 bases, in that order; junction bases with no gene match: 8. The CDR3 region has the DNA TGTGCCAGCAGCAGACAGGGTCTTTTGGAGACCCAGTACTTC. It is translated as CASSRQGLLETQYF. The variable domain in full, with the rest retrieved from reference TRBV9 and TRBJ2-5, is DSGVTQTPKHLITATGQRVTLRCSPRSGDLSVYWYQQSLDQGLQFLIQYYNGEERAKGNILERFSAQQFPDLHSELNLSSLELGDSALYFCASSRQGLLETQYFGPGTRLLVL.